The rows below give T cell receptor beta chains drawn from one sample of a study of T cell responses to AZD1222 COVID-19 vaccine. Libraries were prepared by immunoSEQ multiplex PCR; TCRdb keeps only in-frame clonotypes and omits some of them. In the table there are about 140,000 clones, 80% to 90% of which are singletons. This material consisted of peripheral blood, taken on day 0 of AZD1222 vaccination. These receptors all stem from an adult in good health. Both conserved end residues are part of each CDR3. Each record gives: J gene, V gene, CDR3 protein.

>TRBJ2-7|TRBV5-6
CASSWGASGRTEQYF
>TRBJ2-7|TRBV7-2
CASGDTSAGFYEQYF
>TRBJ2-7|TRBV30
CAWSVSRQGARYF
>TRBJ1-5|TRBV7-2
CASSRGQGNQPQHF
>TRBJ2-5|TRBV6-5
CASSQDRRFETQYF
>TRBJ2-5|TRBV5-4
CASSRGQQETQYF
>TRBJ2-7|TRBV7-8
CASSKRGTSPNYEQYF
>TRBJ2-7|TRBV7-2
CASSPRQGSYEQYF
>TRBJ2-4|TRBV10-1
CASSAGSVAKNIQYF
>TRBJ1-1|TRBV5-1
CASSTGRGNTEAFF
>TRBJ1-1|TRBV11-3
CASSWGQSNTEAFF
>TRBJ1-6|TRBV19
CASSERSSPLHF
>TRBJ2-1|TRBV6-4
CASSAEGSYNEQFF
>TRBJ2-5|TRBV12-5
CASGWLETQYF
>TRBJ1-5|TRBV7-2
CASSLEREGNQPQHF
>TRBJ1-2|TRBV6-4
CASSDSRKGVNYGYTF
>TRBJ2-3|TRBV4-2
CASSSGFRSGPHTQYF
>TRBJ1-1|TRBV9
CASSQGMNTEAFF
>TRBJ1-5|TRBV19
CASSIAGGSNQPQHF
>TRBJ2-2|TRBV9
CASGLDRRVGAGELFF
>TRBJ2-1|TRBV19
CASSIVLAESINEQFF
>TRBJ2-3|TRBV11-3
CASTSTSGTDTQYF
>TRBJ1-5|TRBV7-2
CASSLVGQPQHF
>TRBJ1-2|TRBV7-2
CASSLAVQGPYGYTF
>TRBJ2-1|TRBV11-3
CASSRTTLEEQFF
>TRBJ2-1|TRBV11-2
CASSLLGLAGGSSYNEQFF
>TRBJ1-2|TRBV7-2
CASSLPGQQVYGYTF
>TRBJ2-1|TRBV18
CASSPAASGSYNEQFF
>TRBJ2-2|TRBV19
CASSIITGELFF
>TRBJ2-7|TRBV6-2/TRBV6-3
CASSYRTATYEQYF
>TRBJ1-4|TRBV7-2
CASSIGGAGEKLFF
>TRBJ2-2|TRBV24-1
CATSENRGRTGELFF
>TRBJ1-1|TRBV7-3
CASSEGSWGNTEAFF
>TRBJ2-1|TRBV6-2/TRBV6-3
CASSLIAILYNEQFF
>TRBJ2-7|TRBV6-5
CASSSPGRGQDEQYF
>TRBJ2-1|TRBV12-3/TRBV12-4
CASSLPTNDEQFF